This T cell receptor beta chain was captured in a study of blood T cell repertoires in COVID-19. Some clones are missing from TCRdb's copy, which holds only in-frame ones; the method was immunoSEQ multiplex PCR. The repertoire holds 150,000 to 180,000 clones, with about 90% as singletons. The sample comprised peripheral blood. The clonotype originates from a man aged 50 or older with acute or convalescent COVID-19.

The CDR3 reads CAISSGTANTGELFF. The CDR3 nucleotides read TGTGCCATCAGTTCCGGGACTGCGAACACCGGGGAGCTGTTTTTT. The chain carries TRBV10-3 and TRBJ2-2, with D possibly TRBD2 on 6 matching bases. The CDR3 spans 15 residues. Germline V CDR1 and CDR2: ENHRY, SYGVKD. V was clipped by 5 bases and J by 0 bases, with 10 bases between them.